The TCR beta chain described here comes from a study of blood T cells in healthy people across ages. The CDR3 runs to 14 residues. Per the germline V gene, CDR1 is MNHEY and CDR2 is SVGAGI. V was clipped by 6 bases and J by 1 base; unmatched bases: 3. Findings and caveats of the study: Long-lived donors had more naive CD4+ cells and higher diversity than aged donors.

With a J-beta primer mix and a sample-barcoded 5' primer, a second PCR ran about 7 to 12 cycles. Via MiXCR, TCRdb re-called the 5' RACE reads, giving one row per CDR3 protein. The data show 1.2 million to 1.5 million distinct CDR3 sequences, with about 43% seen just once and less than 8% held by the top ten. This clonotype turned up a few times. No antigen is known for it. The TCR sequence derives from a woman between 18 and 30 years old in good health. The chain combines TRBV6-5 with TRBJ2-3; TRBD2 agrees at 8 bases. Sequencing input: blood. CDR3 nucleotide sequence: TGTGCCAGCAGAAATAGCGGGGGCACAGATACGCAGTATTTT. Protein product: CASRNSGGTDTQYF.